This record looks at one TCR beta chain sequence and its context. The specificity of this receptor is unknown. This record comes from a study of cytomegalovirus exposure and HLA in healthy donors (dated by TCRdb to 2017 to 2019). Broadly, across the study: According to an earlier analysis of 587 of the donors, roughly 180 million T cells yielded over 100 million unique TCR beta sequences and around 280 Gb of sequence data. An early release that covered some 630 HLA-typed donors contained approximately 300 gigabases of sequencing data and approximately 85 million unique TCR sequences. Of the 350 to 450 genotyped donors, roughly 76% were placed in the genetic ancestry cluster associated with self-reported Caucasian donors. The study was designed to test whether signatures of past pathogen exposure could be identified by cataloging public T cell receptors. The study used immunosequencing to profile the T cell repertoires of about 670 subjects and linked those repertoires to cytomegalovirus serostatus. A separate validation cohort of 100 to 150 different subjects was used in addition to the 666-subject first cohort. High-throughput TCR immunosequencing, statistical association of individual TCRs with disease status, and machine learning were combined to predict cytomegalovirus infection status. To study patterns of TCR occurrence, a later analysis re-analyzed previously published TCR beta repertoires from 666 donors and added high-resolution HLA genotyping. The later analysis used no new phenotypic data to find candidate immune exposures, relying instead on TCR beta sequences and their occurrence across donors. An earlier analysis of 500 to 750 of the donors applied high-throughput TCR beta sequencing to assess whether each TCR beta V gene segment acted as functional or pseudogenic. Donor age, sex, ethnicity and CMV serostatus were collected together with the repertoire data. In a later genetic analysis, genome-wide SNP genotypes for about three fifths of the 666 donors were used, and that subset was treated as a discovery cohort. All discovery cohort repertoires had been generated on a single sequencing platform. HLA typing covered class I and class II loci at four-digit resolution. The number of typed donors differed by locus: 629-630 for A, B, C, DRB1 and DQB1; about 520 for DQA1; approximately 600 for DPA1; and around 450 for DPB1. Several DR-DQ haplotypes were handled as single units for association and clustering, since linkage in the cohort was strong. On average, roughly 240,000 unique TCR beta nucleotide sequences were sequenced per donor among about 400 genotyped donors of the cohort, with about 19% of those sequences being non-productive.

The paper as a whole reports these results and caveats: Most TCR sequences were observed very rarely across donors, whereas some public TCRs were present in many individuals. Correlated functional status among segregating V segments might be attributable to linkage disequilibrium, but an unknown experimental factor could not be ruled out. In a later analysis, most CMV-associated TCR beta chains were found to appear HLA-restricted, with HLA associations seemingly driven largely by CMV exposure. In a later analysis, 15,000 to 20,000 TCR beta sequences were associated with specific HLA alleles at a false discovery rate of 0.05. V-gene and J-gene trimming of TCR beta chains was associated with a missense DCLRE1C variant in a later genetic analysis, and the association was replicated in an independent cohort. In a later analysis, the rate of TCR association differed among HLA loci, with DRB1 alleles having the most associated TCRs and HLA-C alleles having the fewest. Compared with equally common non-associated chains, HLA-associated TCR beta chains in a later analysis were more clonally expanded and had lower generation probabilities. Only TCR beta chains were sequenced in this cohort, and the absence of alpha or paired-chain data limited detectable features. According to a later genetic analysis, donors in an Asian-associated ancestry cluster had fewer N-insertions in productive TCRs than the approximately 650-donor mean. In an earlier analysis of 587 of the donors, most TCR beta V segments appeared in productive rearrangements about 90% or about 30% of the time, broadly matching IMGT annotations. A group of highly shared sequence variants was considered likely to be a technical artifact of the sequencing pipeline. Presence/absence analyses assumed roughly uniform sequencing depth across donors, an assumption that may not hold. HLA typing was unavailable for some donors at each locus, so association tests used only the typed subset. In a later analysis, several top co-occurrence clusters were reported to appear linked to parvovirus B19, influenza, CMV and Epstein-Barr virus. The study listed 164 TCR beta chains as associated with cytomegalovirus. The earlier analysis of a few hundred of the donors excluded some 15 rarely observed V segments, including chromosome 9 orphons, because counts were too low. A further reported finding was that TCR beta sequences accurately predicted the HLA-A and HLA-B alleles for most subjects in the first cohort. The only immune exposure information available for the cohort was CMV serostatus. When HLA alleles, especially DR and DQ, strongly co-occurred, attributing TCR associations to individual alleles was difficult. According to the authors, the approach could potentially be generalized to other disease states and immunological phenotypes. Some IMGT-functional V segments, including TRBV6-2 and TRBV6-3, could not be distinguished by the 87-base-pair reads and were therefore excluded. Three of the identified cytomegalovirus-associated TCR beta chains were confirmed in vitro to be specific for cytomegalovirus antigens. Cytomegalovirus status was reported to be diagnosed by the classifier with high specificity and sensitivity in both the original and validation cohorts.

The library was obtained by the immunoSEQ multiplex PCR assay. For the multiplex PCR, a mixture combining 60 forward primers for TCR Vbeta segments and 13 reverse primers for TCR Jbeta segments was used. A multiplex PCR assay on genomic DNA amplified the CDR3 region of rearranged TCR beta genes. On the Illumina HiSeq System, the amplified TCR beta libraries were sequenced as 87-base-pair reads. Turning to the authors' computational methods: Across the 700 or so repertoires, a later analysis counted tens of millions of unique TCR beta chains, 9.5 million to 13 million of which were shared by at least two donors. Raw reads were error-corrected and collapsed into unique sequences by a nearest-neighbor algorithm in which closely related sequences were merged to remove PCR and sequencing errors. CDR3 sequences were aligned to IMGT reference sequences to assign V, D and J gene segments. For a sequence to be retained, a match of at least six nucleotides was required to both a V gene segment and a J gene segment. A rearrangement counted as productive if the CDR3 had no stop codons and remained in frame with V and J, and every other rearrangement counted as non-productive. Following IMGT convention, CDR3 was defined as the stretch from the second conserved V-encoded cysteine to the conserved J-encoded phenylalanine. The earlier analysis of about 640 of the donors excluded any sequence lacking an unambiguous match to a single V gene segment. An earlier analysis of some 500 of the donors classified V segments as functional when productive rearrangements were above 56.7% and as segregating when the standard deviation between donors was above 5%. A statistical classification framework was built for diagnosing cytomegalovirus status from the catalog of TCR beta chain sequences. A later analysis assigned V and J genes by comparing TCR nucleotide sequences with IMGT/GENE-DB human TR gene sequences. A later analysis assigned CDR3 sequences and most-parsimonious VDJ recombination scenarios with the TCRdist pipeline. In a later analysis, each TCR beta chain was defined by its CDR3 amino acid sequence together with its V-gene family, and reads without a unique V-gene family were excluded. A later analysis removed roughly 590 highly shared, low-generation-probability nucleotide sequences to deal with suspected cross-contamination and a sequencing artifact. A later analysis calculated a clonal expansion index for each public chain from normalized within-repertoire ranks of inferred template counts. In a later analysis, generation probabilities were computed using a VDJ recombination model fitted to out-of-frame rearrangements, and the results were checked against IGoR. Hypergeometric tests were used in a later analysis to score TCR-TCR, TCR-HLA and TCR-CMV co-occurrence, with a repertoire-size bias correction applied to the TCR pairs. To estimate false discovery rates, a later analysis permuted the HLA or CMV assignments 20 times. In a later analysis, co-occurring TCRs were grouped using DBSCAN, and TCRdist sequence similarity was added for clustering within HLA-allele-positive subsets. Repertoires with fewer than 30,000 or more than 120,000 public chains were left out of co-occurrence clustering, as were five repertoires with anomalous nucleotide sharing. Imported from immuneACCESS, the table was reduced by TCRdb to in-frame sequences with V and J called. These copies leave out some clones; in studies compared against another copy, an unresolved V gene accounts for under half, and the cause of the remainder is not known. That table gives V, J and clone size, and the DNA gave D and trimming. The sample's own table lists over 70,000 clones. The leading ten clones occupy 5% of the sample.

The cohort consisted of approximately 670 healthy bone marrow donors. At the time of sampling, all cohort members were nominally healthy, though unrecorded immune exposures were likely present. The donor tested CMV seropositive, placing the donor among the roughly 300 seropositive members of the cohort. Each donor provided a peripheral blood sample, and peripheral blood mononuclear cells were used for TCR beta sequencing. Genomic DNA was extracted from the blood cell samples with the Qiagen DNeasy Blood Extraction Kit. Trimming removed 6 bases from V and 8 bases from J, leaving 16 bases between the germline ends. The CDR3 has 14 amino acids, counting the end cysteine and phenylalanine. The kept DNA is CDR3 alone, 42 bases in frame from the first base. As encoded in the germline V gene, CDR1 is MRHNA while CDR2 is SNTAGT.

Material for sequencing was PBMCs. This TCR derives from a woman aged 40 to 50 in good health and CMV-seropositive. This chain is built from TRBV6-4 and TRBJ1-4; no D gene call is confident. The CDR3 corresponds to CASRRLHLREKLFF. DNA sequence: TGTGCCAGCAGGAGGCTACATTTAAGGGAAAAACTGTTTTTT.